These 26 T cell receptor beta chains share one sample of origin, sequenced in a study of human T cells and chemical hapten exposure. MiXCR, applied by TCRdb to the RACE reads, yields one record per CDR3 protein. Of approximately 89,000 distinct CDR3 sequences in the sample, about 6.6% were seen once. Documented time point: patch test 2, 6 weeks after DPC sensitization. Treatment meaning: therapeutic diphenylcyclopropenone sensitization with weekly scalp DPC. The sample in question was whole blood, obtained in connection with sensitization to the hapten diphenylcyclopropenone (DPC). These receptors all stem from a woman younger than 45 with alopecia areata. Some clones in this sample may be carry-over from other donors' samples.

The genes are TRBV29-1 and TRBJ2-3; maybe TRBD2 (6 bases). Per the germline V gene, CDR1 is SQVTM and CDR2 is ANQGSEA. The CDR3 is 14 residues long. The V gene lost 1 base and the J gene lost 6 bases, with 14 bases spanning the gap. CDR3 coding DNA: TGCAGCGTTGAAGGCCGCGGGGTTTACGATACGCAGTATTTT. Translated, it gives CSVEGRGVYDTQYF.

This clonotype has more than one count but fewer than ten. The chain is built from TRBV19 and TRBJ1-5; 8 bases agree with TRBD1. Trimming removed 7 bases from V and 0 bases from J; junction bases left unmatched: 8. Germline assignment: CDR1 LNHDA and CDR2 SQIVND (reference sequence). The CDR3 covers 16 residues. The CDR3 DNA follows: TGTGCCAGTACCCGGGACAGGACCTATAGCAATCAGCCCCAGCATTTT. Translating it yields CASTRDRTYSNQPQHF.

The gene calls are TRBV12-3 or TRBV12-4 and TRBJ1-6; D possibly corresponds to TRBD1 (5 bases). The V end was cut by 4 bases, the J end by 8 bases, with 12 bases between. The CDR3 length is 14 residues. The CDR3 spells CASSWGVAHSPLHF. As DNA, the CDR3 is TGTGCCAGCAGTTGGGGGGTAGCTCATTCACCCCTCCACTTT.

The chain employs TRBV19 and TRBJ2-3; 9 bases match TRBD1. V lost 3 bases, J lost 2 bases, and 6 bases stayed unmatched. Germline V gene sequence: CDR1 LNHDA, CDR2 SQIVND (reference sequence). The CDR3 is made up of 16 amino acids. The CDR3 sequence: CASSIRGQGFTDTQYF. The CDR3 nucleotides are TGTGCCAGTAGTATCAGAGGACAGGGGTTCACAGATACGCAGTATTTT. The whole variable domain, remainder taken from reference TRBV19 and TRBJ2-3, is DGGITQSPKYLFRKEGQNVTLSCEQNLNHDAMYWYRQDPGQGLRLIYYSQIVNDFQKGDIAEGYSVSREKKESFPLTVTSAQKNPTAFYLCASSIRGQGFTDTQYFGPGTRLTVL.

Ten or more counts support this clonotype. CDR3 sequence: CASSWESSNSYNEQFF. CDR3 nucleotide sequence: TGTGCCAGCAGCTGGGAGTCTAGCAACTCCTACAATGAGCAGTTCTTC. The chain joins TRBV7-3 to TRBJ2-1; D may be TRBD2 (5 bases). The ends were cut back, 4 bases at V and 0 bases at J, with 13 bases in the middle. The germline V gene has CDR1 SGHTA and CDR2 FQGTGA. CDR3 length: 16 amino acids.

A few counts support this clonotype. In DNA, the CDR3 is TGTGCCAGCAGTGATGGACCCGGGGGCGGAACCGGGGAGCTGTTTTTT. This gives the protein CASSDGPGGGTGELFF. The genes are TRBV2 and TRBJ2-2, with D perhaps matching TRBD1 or TRBD2 (6 bases each). Trimming removed 3 bases at V and 5 bases at J, with 16 bases between. The CDR3 spans 16 residues. The V gene's germline CDR1 is SNHLY and CDR2 FYNNEI.

This clonotype was seen only a few times. V and J are TRBV12-3 or TRBV12-4 and TRBJ1-1, with D possibly matching TRBD1 (6 bases). V gave up 3 bases and J gave up 7 bases, with 21 bases separating them. The CDR3 length is 16 residues. CDR3 in DNA: TGTGCCAGCAGTTTCCCGCATCAACGGGGGCAGATTGAAGCTTTCTTT. It encodes CASSFPHQRGQIEAFF.

There are a few counts of this clonotype. J is TRBJ2-7 and V is TRBV10-3; unclear D gene. Looked up from germline, CDR1 is ENHRY and CDR2 is SYGVKD. V was trimmed by 3 bases and J by 3 bases, leaving 3 bases between them. The CDR3 runs 11 residues. CDR3 sequence: CAISDSYEQYF. The DNA for the CDR3 is TGTGCCATCAGTGACAGCTACGAGCAGTACTTC.

This clonotype was counted only a few times. V usage is TRBV4-1 and J usage is TRBJ2-7; 14 bases agree with TRBD2. CDR1 MGHRA and CDR2 YSYEKL come from the germline V gene. The trim removed 2 bases at V and 2 bases at J, leaving 5 bases unmatched. This CDR3 has 17 residues. CDR3 coding DNA: TGCGCCAGCAGCCAATTTGGACTAGCGGGGGGACCCTACGAGCAGTACTTC. It specifies CASSQFGLAGGPYEQYF.

This clonotype was recorded at least ten times. This chain joins TRBV5-5 and TRBJ1-5; perhaps TRBD1 as D (5 bases). This CDR3 has 14 residues. The germline V gene encodes CDR1 SGHKS and CDR2 YYEKEE (reference sequence). V shed 1 base and J shed 6 bases, with 11 bases lying between them. The CDR3, as DNA: TGTGCCAGCAGCTTGTTAACAGGCAGTCAGCCCCAGCATTTT. As protein: CASSLLTGSQPQHF.

This clonotype was seen more than once but under ten times. In DNA form, the CDR3 reads TGTGCCAGCAGCCAAAGCCTGGAATCTGGAAACACCATATATTTT. Its protein product is CASSQSLESGNTIYF. This chain joins TRBV3-1 and TRBJ1-3; D not certain. Trimming cost V 2 bases and J 1 base, with 9 bases left between them. CDR3 length: 15 residues. In germline, CDR1 is LGHDT, CDR2 YNNKEL (reference sequence).

This clonotype showed up many times. This chain links TRBV27 with TRBJ2-5; D is ambiguous. V was clipped by 1 base and J by 2 bases, with 14 bases between them. Germline loops: CDR1 MNHEY, CDR2 SMNVEV (reference sequence). CDR3 length: 16 residues. The CDR3, as DNA: TGTGCCAGCAGTTTATTTGGTGGACCCCCACAAGAGACCCAGTACTTC. This sequence encodes CASSLFGGPPQETQYF.

This clonotype showed up many times. The V call is TRBV3-1, the J call TRBJ2-5; 7 bases line up with TRBD2. The CDR3 length is 15 residues. Germline CDR1 and CDR2: LGHDT and YNNKEL (reference sequence). Trimming took 1 base from V and 2 from J; bases not matched to a gene: 4. This CDR3 reads CASSQVASGQETQYF. The CDR3, as DNA: TGTGCCAGCAGCCAAGTGGCTAGCGGACAAGAGACCCAGTACTTC.

Only a few counts were recorded for this clonotype. The chain employs TRBV25-1 and TRBJ1-1; 8 positions agree with TRBD1. V dropped 4 bases and J dropped 5; count of bases not matched to a gene: 6. Germline CDR1 MGHDK, CDR2 SYGVNS. The CDR3 runs to 14 residues. The CDR3 here is CASSGRGHRTEAFF. DNA of the CDR3: TGTGCCAGCAGTGGCAGGGGGCATCGGACTGAAGCTTTCTTT.

Note on this clonotype: A much bigger clone sits one base away, suggesting this may be a read error. This rearrangement joins TRBV6-2 or TRBV6-3 to TRBJ2-3, with 8 nucleotides matching TRBD2. CDR3 length: 14 amino acids. Germline V gene sequence: CDR1 MNHEY, CDR2 SVGEGT. With V trimmed by 6 bases and J by 0 bases, 2 bases remained unmatched. CDR3: CASRASGSTDTQYF. The CDR3 region has the DNA TGTGCCAGCAGGGCTAGCGGGAGCACAGATACGCAGTATTTT.

Many counts were recorded for this clonotype. V and J are TRBV7-8 and TRBJ1-2; perhaps TRBD1 as D (5 bases). Per the germline V gene, CDR1 is SGHVS and CDR2 is FQNEAQ. The germline V and J ends were trimmed by 0 bases and 8 bases, with 7 bases remaining between them. This CDR3 has 12 residues. CDR3 residues: CASSLAGGGYTF. CDR3 nucleotide sequence: TGTGCCAGCAGCTTAGCGGGGGGAGGCTACACCTTC.

This clonotype was observed many times. The chain links TRBV6-6 to TRBJ1-2; D call uncertain. CDR1 and CDR2 from the germline V gene are MNHNY and SVGAGI (reference sequence). The CDR3 has 13 residues. V lost 7 bases, J lost 10 bases, and 19 bases lay in between. The DNA of the CDR3 is TGTGCCAGCACTGACGAGCAGGTCGGCTCCTACACCTTC. It translates to CASTDEQVGSYTF.

The V gene is TRBV19, the J gene TRBJ2-1; 11 bases fit TRBD2. Germline V gene data show CDR1 as LNHDA and CDR2 as SQIVND (reference sequence). Trimming at V came to 1 base and at J to 7 bases, leaving 3 bases not matched to a gene. This CDR3 has 15 residues. The CDR3 DNA reads TGTGCCAGTAGTATAGTTAGCGGGGGGGAGAATGAGCAGTTCTTC. Protein: CASSIVSGGENEQFF.

This clonotype was picked up a small number of times. V and J are TRBV6-5 and TRBJ1-6; D gene uncertain. CDR1 is MNHEY, CDR2 SVGAGI, per germline. The CDR3 length is 17 residues. The V end lost 5 bases, the J end lost 0 bases, and 14 bases lay between the germline ends. The CDR3: CASSPLNTGSYNSPLHF. The CDR3 DNA reads as TGTGCCAGCAGTCCACTCAACACGGGCTCCTATAATTCACCCCTCCACTTT.

This clonotype was seen repeatedly, ten times or more. The V call is TRBV20-1, the J call TRBJ1-5; 9 bases match TRBD1. V lost 6 bases, J lost 0 bases, and 6 bases stayed unmatched. Germline CDR1 is DFQATT and CDR2 is SNEGSKA (reference sequence). The CDR3 runs to 15 residues. CDR3 sequence (DNA): TGCAGTGCACGGGACAGGGAGAATAGCAATCAGCCCCAGCATTTT. This gives the protein CSARDRENSNQPQHF.

This clonotype showed up just a few times. The chain has TRBV6-5 and TRBJ2-7; possibly TRBD1 for D (6 bases). Per germline, CDR1 MNHEY and CDR2 SVGAGI. The V gene lost 1 base and the J gene lost 5 bases, with 12 bases spanning the gap. The CDR3 extends over 14 amino acids. The CDR3 DNA is TGTGCCAGCAGTTACTTAGCAGGGGCCCACGAGCAGTACTTC. Its translation is CASSYLAGAHEQYF.

This clonotype came up many times. The chain links TRBV7-9 to TRBJ2-3; D gene unclear. Germline V CDR1 and CDR2: SEHNR, FQNEAQ (reference sequence). The V end was cut by 5 bases, the J end by 1 base, with 7 bases between. The CDR3 runs to 13 residues. The CDR3 sequence is CASSIQGTDTQYF. CDR3 nucleotides: TGTGCCAGCAGCATCCAAGGCACAGATACGCAGTATTTT.

This clonotype has at least ten counts. The CDR3 here is CASSLARTGGVHGYTF. The CDR3 DNA is TGTGCCAGCAGCTTAGCGAGGACAGGGGGGGTACATGGCTACACCTTC. The chain uses TRBV7-2 and TRBJ1-2; 10 positions agree with TRBD1. The germline gives CDR1 SGHTA, CDR2 FQGNSA. Trimming cost V 0 bases and J 6 bases; bases outside gene matches: 7. The CDR3 loop spans 16 amino acids.

V is TRBV4-2 and J is TRBJ2-7; a possible D gene is TRBD1 (6 bases). The CDR3 length is 15 residues. CDR1 is LGHNA, CDR2 YNFKEQ, per germline. Trimming stripped 2 bases from V and 2 bases from J, with 13 bases between. Written as DNA, the CDR3 is TGTGCCAGCAGCCAAACTCGGGACACGGCCTACGAGCAGTACTTC. Amino acids: CASSQTRDTAYEQYF.

This clonotype was observed a few times. V and J are TRBV6-1 and TRBJ2-5; D is perhaps TRBD2 (6 bases). CDR1 is MNHNS and CDR2 is SASEGT in the germline V gene. The length of the CDR3 is 14 residues. V was pared by 5 bases and J by 5 bases, with 15 bases between. CDR3 nucleotide sequence: TGTGCCAGCAGTTTCTCTCGGGGGACGGAGACCCAGTACTTC. Protein product: CASSFSRGTETQYF.

This clonotype was seen only a few times. This chain's CDR3 is CATSDPSGATQYF. Here the CDR3 DNA reads TGTGCCACCAGTGATCCGTCCGGGGCCACCCAGTACTTC. This sequence joins TRBV24-1 and TRBJ2-5; D possibly uses TRBD1 or TRBD2 (5 bases each). Germline CDR1 is KGHDR and CDR2 is SFDVKD. The germline V and J ends were trimmed by 3 bases and 8 bases, with 12 bases remaining between them. The CDR3 contains 13 residues.